This T cell receptor (beta chain) was identified during a study of T cells in localized non-small cell lung cancer. The length of the CDR3 is 16 residues. Germline CDR1 and CDR2: SNHLY and FYNNEI. Trimming took off 4 bases at V and 0 bases at J, with 10 bases between the two ends. The table came from immunoSEQ multiplex PCR; TCRdb's copy has only in-frame clones and leaves some out. The sample includes tens of thousands of clones, around 90% of them seen just once. For this clone: As yet, its antigen is unknown.

Findings of the study overall: Of the tissues analyzed, uninvolved adjacent lung showed maximal T cell clonality, greater than tumor. Higher blood T cell density went with longer overall survival. Only one tumor region went through sequencing, so heterogeneity may still be there. A median of around 60 clones ranked among the top 100 in tumor appeared in adjacent lung.

The sample was peripheral blood mononuclear cells, taken before any cancer treatment. This clonotype was obtained from a man aged 35 to 70 with stage III lung adenocarcinoma. The chain employs TRBV2 and TRBJ1-6; no firm D call. CDR3 in amino acids: CASSASDNSYNSPLHF. The CDR3 DNA reads TGTGCCAGCAGTGCATCAGACAACTCCTATAATTCACCCCTCCACTTT.